The next 23 T cell receptor beta chains were all read from a single sample in a study of monozygotic twins with inflammatory bowel disease. TCRdb reprocessed the 5' RACE reads and keeps a single row for each CDR3 protein, giving no DNA. The listing contains fewer than 400,000 distinct CDR3 sequences. The sample comprised blood. The origin of the receptors is a human donor with ulcerative colitis or Crohn's disease, or a healthy co-twin of an affected twin (not recorded which).

This chain uses TRBV15 with TRBJ2-2; TCRdb picks TRBD1, but there is no DNA to check that call. The CDR3 is 16 residues long. Germline V gives CDR1 LNHNV, CDR2 YYDKDF (reference sequence). The CDR3 protein is CATSRDPGGNTGELFF. The full variable domain, rest sourced from reference TRBV15 and TRBJ2-2, is DAMVIQNPRYQVTQFGKPVTLSCSQTLNHNVMYWYQQKSSQAPKLLFHYYDKDFNNEADTPDNFQSRRPNTSFCFLDIRSPGLGDTAMYLCATSRDPGGNTGELFFGEGSRLTVL.

This chain joins TRBV6-2 or TRBV6-3 and TRBJ1-5. The CDR3 extends over 16 amino acids. The germline V gene encodes CDR1 MNHEY and CDR2 SVGEGT. This CDR3 is CASSYNPGGPHQPQHF.

V and J are TRBV4-1 and TRBJ2-3; as DNA is missing, the TRBD2 call by TCRdb cannot be tested. Germline V gene lookup returns CDR1 MGHRA and CDR2 YSYEKL. The CDR3 spans 16 residues. CDR3 loop: CASSPAGTSGRNTQYF.

The J gene is TRBJ2-2, the V gene TRBV5-1; TCRdb names TRBD1, which stays unverified in the absence of DNA. CDR3 length: 14 amino acids. Germline V gives CDR1 SGHRS, CDR2 YFSETQ. This CDR3 reads CASSASGVTGELFF.

V gene TRBV7-2 combines with J gene TRBJ2-2. The CDR3 is 15 amino acids. Germline values: CDR1 SGHTA, CDR2 FQGNSA. The CDR3 loop is CASSFRPGNTGELFF.

V gene TRBV6-1 combines with J gene TRBJ1-6. The CDR3 consists of 14 residues. The germline V gene has CDR1 MNHNS and CDR2 SASEGT. The CDR3 reads CASSEAKGFYALHF.

V is TRBV29-1 and J is TRBJ2-7; the D call of TRBD1 rests on TCRdb alone, since no DNA is present to check it. This CDR3 contains 15 residues. Germline V gene data show CDR1 as SQVTM and CDR2 as ANQGSEA. CDR3 sequence reads: CSVQVAAGAAYEQYF.

CDR3: CTPPVRVYNEQFF. The V gene is TRBV20-1, the J gene TRBJ2-1. Per the germline V gene, CDR1 is DFQATT and CDR2 is SNEGSKA (reference sequence). This CDR3 contains 13 residues.

This chain joins TRBV29-1 and TRBJ1-2; TCRdb designates TRBD1, a call that cannot be tested without DNA. The CDR3 has 16 residues. Germline-derived CDR1 and CDR2 are SQVTM and ANQGSEA. The CDR3 sequence: CSVETVRQGAGYGYTF. Variable domain in full (rest from reference TRBV29-1 and TRBJ1-2): SAVISQKPSRDICQRGTSLTIQCQVDSQVTMMFWYRQQPGQSLTLIATANQGSEATYESGFVIDKFPISRPNLTFSTLTVSNMSPEDSSIYLCSVETVRQGAGYGYTFGSGTRLTVV.

V gene TRBV6-2 or TRBV6-3 combines with J gene TRBJ1-1; TCRdb designates TRBD1, a call that cannot be tested without DNA. From germline, CDR1 is MNHEY and CDR2 SVGEGT. CDR3 length equals 15 residues. The CDR3 region is CASSRDGIMNTEAFF.

The rearrangement uses TRBV19 and TRBJ2-6; checking the TCRdb D call of TRBD1 is not possible without DNA. The CDR3 sequence is 16 residues long. Germline loops: CDR1 LNHDA, CDR2 SQIVND (reference sequence). The CDR3 sequence is CASTHFRAAGANVLTF.

The genes are TRBV7-3 and TRBJ2-3; TCRdb indicates TRBD2, and absent DNA this call remains unverified. Germline assignment: CDR1 SGHTA and CDR2 FQGTGA. The CDR3 totals 16 residues. This CDR3 is CASIHCVGPYTDTQYF.

This rearrangement joins TRBV7-2 to TRBJ2-3; the D call from TCRdb, TRBD2, cannot be confirmed without DNA. CDR1 and CDR2 from the germline V gene are SGHTA and FQGNSA. The CDR3 is 16 residues long. The CDR3 is CASSLTSGGDLDTQYF.

V is TRBV27 and J is TRBJ2-2; TCRdb indicates TRBD1, and absent DNA this call remains unverified. Germline CDR1 MNHEY, CDR2 SMNVEV (reference sequence). The CDR3 is 14 amino acids. CDR3 residues: CASSFFPVVGELFF.

The CDR3 protein is CASLKGDGNTGELFF. The rearrangement uses TRBV10-2 and TRBJ2-2; TCRdb's D gene call, TRBD1, goes unchecked for lack of DNA. This CDR3 comprises 15 residues. Germline V lookup: CDR1 WSHSY, CDR2 SAAADI.

The rearrangement joins TRBV7-2 to TRBJ2-2. This CDR3 has 15 amino acids. Germline V gives CDR1 SGHTA, CDR2 FQGNSA. This CDR3 reads CASRSIGAWTGELFF.

J is TRBJ1-2 and V is TRBV2; TCRdb calls TRBD1, which cannot be checked without DNA. Germline V gene sequence: CDR1 SNHLY, CDR2 FYNNEI. The CDR3 length is 13 residues. CDR3 sequence reads: CASRTVANYGYTF.

The V gene is TRBV20-1, the J gene TRBJ1-1; TCRdb selects TRBD1, and the lack of DNA leaves this call unchecked. The CDR3 totals 12 residues. CDR1 and CDR2 (germline): DFQATT, SNEGSKA (reference sequence). The CDR3 loop reads CSARDGGGEAFF.

The chain uses TRBV11-2 and TRBJ1-2; the D gene TCRdb calls, TRBD1, cannot be checked with no DNA. The germline CDR1 and CDR2 sequences are SGHAT and FQNNGV. This CDR3 region has 15 residues. CDR3 amino acids: CASSLEDRVGYGYTF.

The genes are TRBV4-3 and TRBJ2-4. Germline values: CDR1 LGHNA, CDR2 YSLEER. The CDR3 runs to 15 residues. CDR3 in amino acids: CASKNKVIAKNIQYF.

This chain joins TRBV20-1 and TRBJ2-3; TCRdb selects TRBD2, and the lack of DNA leaves this call unchecked. Per the germline V gene, CDR1 is DFQATT and CDR2 is SNEGSKA (reference sequence). The CDR3 length is 15 residues. CDR3 region: CSARGTSGMTDTQYF.

The rearrangement uses TRBV15 and TRBJ2-2; TCRdb proposes TRBD2, but this gene call is untestable without DNA. This CDR3 is built from 17 residues. The germline V gene encodes CDR1 LNHNV and CDR2 YYDKDF (reference sequence). The CDR3 is CATSRVRLAGGTGELFF.

The CDR3 protein is CARPLGGREGELFF. The V and J genes are TRBV7-2 and TRBJ2-2; no DNA is available, so the TRBD1 call from TCRdb remains unchecked. CDR3 length: 14 residues. CDR1 and CDR2 from the germline V gene are SGHTA and FQGNSA.